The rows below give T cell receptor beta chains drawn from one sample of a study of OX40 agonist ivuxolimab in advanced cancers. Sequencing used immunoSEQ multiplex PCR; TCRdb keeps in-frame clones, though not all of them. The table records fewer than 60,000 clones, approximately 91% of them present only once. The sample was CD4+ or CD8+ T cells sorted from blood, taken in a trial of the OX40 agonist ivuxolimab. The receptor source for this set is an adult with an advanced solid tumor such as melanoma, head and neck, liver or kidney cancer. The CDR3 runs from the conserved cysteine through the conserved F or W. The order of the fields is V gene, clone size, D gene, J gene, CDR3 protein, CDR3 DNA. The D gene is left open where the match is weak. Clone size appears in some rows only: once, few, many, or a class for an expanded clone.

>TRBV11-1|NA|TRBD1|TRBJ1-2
CASSATTGGGGYTF
TGTGCCAGCAGCGCAACTACAGGGGGTGGAGGCTACACCTTC
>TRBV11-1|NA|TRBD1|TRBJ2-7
CASSLAWDRPYEQYF
TGTGCCAGCAGCTTAGCCTGGGACAGGCCCTACGAGCAGTACTTC
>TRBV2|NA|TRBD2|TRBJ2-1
CASRGVVSYNEQFF
TGTGCCAGCCGGGGGGTGGTCTCCTACAATGAGCAGTTCTTC
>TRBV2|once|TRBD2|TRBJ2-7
CASITGTSGRSGHFPHGASEQYF
TGTGCCAGCATCACGGGGACTAGCGGGAGATCGGGGCATTTTCCCCACGGGGCCTCCGAGCAGTACTTC
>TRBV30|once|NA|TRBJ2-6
CAYSQASSGANVLTF
TGTGCCTACTCACAGGCTAGCTCTGGGGCCAACGTCCTGACTTTC
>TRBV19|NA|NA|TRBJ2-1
CASSISTARDEQFF
TGTGCCAGTAGTATTTCGACGGCTAGGGATGAGCAGTTCTTC
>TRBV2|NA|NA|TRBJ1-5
CASKAGTELNQPQHF
TGTGCCAGCAAAGCGGGCACGGAACTCAATCAGCCCCAGCATTTT
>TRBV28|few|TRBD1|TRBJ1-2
CASSEGQAYYGYTF
TGTGCCAGCAGCGAGGGACAGGCTTACTATGGCTACACCTTC
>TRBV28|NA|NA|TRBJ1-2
CASTTLEGSTGYTF
TGTGCCAGCACTACGCTCGAGGGGTCTACTGGCTACACCTTC
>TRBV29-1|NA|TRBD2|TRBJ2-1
CSGSSGSGNEQFF
TGCAGTGGTTCTAGCGGGAGTGGTAATGAGCAGTTCTTC
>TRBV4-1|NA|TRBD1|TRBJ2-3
CASSQRDRGYTDTQYF
TGCGCCAGCAGCCAACGGGACAGGGGATACACAGATACGCAGTATTTT
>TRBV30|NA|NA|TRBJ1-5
CAWSRGVGQPQHF
TGTGCCTGGAGCCGCGGGGTCGGGCAGCCCCAGCATTTT
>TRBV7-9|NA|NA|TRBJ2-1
CASSLTRDHNEQFF
TGTGCCAGCAGCTTGACCCGGGACCACAATGAGCAGTTCTTC
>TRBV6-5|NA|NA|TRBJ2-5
CASSTQETQYF
TGTGCCAGCAGTACCCAAGAGACCCAGTACTTC
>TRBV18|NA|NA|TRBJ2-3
CASSPSDTQYF
TGTGCCAGCTCACCTTCGGATACGCAGTATTTT
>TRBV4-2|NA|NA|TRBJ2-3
CASCRGSGGGLTDTQYF
TGTGCCAGCTGCAGGGGTAGTGGGGGAGGCCTCACAGATACGCAGTATTTT
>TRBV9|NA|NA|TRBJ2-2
CASSVRSGESGELFF
TGTGCCAGCAGCGTACGCTCAGGGGAGAGCGGGGAGCTGTTTTTT
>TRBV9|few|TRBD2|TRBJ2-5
CASSASGRPQETQYF
TGTGCCAGCAGCGCTAGCGGGAGGCCCCAAGAGACCCAGTACTTC
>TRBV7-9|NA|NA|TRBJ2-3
CASSPRGTGGADTQYF
TGTGCCAGCAGCCCGAGGGGTACAGGGGGGGCAGATACGCAGTATTTT
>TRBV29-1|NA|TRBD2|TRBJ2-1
CSVALAGARGEQFF
TGCAGCGTCGCACTAGCGGGAGCTCGGGGTGAGCAGTTCTTC
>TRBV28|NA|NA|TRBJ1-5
CASGQFSNQPQHF
TGTGCCAGCGGACAGTTTAGCAATCAGCCCCAGCATTTT
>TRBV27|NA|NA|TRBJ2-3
CASSPGTDTQYF
TGTGCCAGCAGTCCCGGCACAGATACGCAGTATTTT
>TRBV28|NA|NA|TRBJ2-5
CASSLTRGAGETQYF
TGTGCCAGCAGCCTAACTCGGGGGGCTGGGGAGACCCAGTACTTC
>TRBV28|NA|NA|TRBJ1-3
CASSLPPGRPLRNTIYF
TGTGCCAGCAGTTTGCCCCCTGGCCGACCCTTAAGGAACACCATATATTTT
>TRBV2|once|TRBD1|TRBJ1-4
CASSDQGQGNEKLFF
TGTGCCAGCAGTGACCAGGGACAGGGTAATGAAAAACTGTTTTTT
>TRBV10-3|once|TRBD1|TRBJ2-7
CAIRDLVGQGTHEQYF
TGTGCCATCAGGGACCTGGTGGGACAGGGGACCCACGAGCAGTACTTC
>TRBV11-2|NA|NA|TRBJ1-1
CASTGWGAEAFF
TGTGCCAGCACCGGATGGGGGGCGGAAGCTTTCTTT
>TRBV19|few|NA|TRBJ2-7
CASRPRGSSYEQYF
TGTGCCAGTAGGCCTAGGGGGAGCTCCTACGAGCAGTACTTC
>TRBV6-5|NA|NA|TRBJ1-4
CASSYSLKGEKLFF
TGTGCCAGCAGTTACTCTTTAAAGGGTGAAAAACTGTTTTTT
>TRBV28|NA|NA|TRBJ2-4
CASSAKRGKNIQYF
TGTGCCAGCAGTGCGAAGAGGGGCAAAAACATTCAGTACTTC
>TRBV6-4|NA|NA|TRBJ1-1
CASSEGTEGTEAFF
TGTGCCAGCAGTGAGGGGACGGAAGGGACTGAAGCTTTCTTT
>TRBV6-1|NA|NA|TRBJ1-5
CASSAQGTQPQHF
TGTGCCAGCAGTGCCCAGGGTACTCAGCCCCAGCATTTT
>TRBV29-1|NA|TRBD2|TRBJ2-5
CSVQGSGREETQYF
TGCAGCGTCCAGGGTAGCGGGAGGGAAGAGACCCAGTACTTC
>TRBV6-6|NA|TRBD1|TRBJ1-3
CASSGTGYGNTIYF
TGTGCCAGCTCCGGGACAGGGTATGGAAACACCATATATTTT
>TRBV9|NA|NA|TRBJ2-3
CASSPRVGTDTQYF
TGTGCCAGCAGCCCGCGTGTCGGCACAGATACGCAGTATTTT
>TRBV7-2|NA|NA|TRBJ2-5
CASSRGWETQYF
TGTGCCAGCAGCCGCGGGTGGGAGACCCAGTACTTC
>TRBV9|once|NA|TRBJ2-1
CASSPTGQSSYNEQFF
TGTGCCAGCAGCCCGACCGGGCAGAGCTCCTACAATGAGCAGTTCTTC
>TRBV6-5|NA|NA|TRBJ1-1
CASNTAVVGEAFF
TGTGCCAGCAACACCGCGGTGGTAGGTGAAGCTTTCTTT
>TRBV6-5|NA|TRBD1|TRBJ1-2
CASSTRQGRGGYTF
TGTGCCAGCAGTACCAGACAGGGGCGGGGTGGCTACACCTTC
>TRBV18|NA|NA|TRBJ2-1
CASSPRIQGQFF
TGTGCCAGCTCACCAAGGATACAAGGGCAGTTCTTC
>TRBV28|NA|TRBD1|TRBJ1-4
CASSTGTGVSTNEKLFF
TGTGCCAGCAGTACCGGGACAGGGGTCTCAACTAATGAAAAACTGTTTTTT
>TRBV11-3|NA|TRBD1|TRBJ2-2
CASSLVTGSTGELFF
TGTGCCAGCAGCTTAGTGACAGGGAGCACCGGGGAGCTGTTTTTT
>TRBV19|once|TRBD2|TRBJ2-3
CATSGRTGTDTQYF
TGTGCCACCAGCGGGAGGACCGGCACAGATACGCAGTATTTT
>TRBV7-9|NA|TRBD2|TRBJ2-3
CASRRAGAPDTQYF
TGTGCCAGCAGACGAGCGGGAGCCCCAGATACGCAGTATTTT
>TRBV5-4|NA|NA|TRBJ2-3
CASSLLEYTSTDTQYF
TGTGCCAGCAGCTTGTTAGAGTATACTAGCACAGATACGCAGTATTTT
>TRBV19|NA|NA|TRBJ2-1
CASSIRLGVGHEQFF
TGTGCCAGTAGTATACGGCTCGGGGTGGGACATGAGCAGTTCTTC
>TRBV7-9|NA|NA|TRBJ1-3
CASSFLASGNTIYF
TGTGCCAGCAGCTTTCTGGCCTCTGGAAACACCATATATTTT
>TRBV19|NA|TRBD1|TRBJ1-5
CASSNWDSIMGGNQPQHF
TGTGCCAGTAGTAACTGGGACAGCATCATGGGTGGCAATCAGCCCCAGCATTTT
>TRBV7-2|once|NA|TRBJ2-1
CASSLARQAQSYEQFF
TGTGCCAGCAGCTTAGCTAGACAGGCTCAGAGCTATGAGCAGTTCTTC
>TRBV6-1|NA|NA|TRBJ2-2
CASSEASNPGELFF
TGTGCCAGCAGTGAAGCATCAAACCCCGGGGAGCTGTTTTTT
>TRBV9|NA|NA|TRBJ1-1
CASSVTFNTEAFF
TGTGCCAGCAGCGTAACATTTAATACTGAAGCTTTCTTT
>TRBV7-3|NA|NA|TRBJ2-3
CASSQLGGQMDTQYF
TGTGCCAGCAGCCAACTTGGGGGACAAATGGATACGCAGTATTTT
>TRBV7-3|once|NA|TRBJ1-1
CASSTGGSNTEAFF
TGTGCCAGCAGCACGGGGGGGTCGAACACTGAAGCTTTCTTT
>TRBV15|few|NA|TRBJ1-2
CATSNRNYGYTF
TGTGCCACCAGCAACAGGAACTATGGCTACACCTTC
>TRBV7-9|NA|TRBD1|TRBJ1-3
CASSLKAGQVLSGNTIYF
TGTGCCAGCAGCTTAAAGGCTGGACAGGTCCTCTCTGGAAACACCATATATTTT
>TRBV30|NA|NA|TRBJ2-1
CAWSRLASPANEQFF
TGTGCCTGGAGTCGGCTAGCGAGTCCGGCCAATGAGCAGTTCTTC